This is a list of T cell receptor beta chains from one sample in a study of blood T cells in healthy people across ages. MiXCR, run by TCRdb on the 5' RACE reads, gives a single entry per CDR3 protein. The sample records around 2 million distinct CDR3 sequences, approximately 39% being singletons. Sequencing used blood. The receptor set was obtained from a human donor in good health. Both conserved end residues are part of each CDR3. D genes are given only for firm matches. The size entry is marked missing in some rows and otherwise reads once, few, many or a size class.

D gene	clone size	V gene	J gene	CDR3 protein	CDR3 DNA
-	-	TRBV20-1	TRBJ1-4	CSAPSPADPREKLFF	TGCAGTGCTCCGTCCCCTGCGGATCCCCGTGAAAAACTGTTTTTT
-	-	TRBV10-3	TRBJ1-1	CAISRDYDAEAFF	TGTGCCATCAGTCGGGATTATGACGCTGAAGCTTTCTTT
TRBD1	many	TRBV29-1	TRBJ2-7	CSVLVSGGYEQYF	TGCAGCGTTTTGGTTTCAGGGGGATACGAGCAGTACTTC
TRBD1	once	TRBV27	TRBJ1-2	CASRLTGTGTYGCTF	TGTGCCAGCAGGTTAACCGGGACAGGTACCTATGGCTGCACCTTC
-	-	TRBV5-1	TRBJ2-7	CASSLGLGKTYEQYF	TGCGCCAGCAGCTTGGGATTGGGCAAAACCTACGAGCAGTACTTC
TRBD1	-	TRBV20-1	TRBJ1-1	CSAATGVEIRAFF	TGCAGTGCTGCAACAGGGGTGGAAATTCGAGCTTTCTTT
-	-	TRBV20-1	TRBJ2-7	CSAREIVWTEQYF	TGCAGTGCTAGAGAGATAGTTTGGACCGAGCAGTACTTC
TRBD1	-	TRBV24-1	TRBJ2-3	CATSAGTGAAAGRSSTDTQYF	TGTGCCACCAGCGCCGGGACAGGGGCCGCGGCGGGAAGATCTAGCACAGATACGCAGTATTTT
-	-	TRBV20-1	TRBJ2-7	CSALYGTATYEQYF	TGCAGTGCTCTTTACGGGACGGCAACCTACGAGCAGTACTTC
-	-	TRBV7-9	TRBJ2-7	CASSPEYGIYEQYF	TGTGCCAGCAGCCCCGAGTACGGGATCTACGAGCAGTACTTC
-	few	TRBV5-1	TRBJ2-7	CASMKEGAYEQYF	TGCGCCAGCATGAAGGAGGGAGCCTACGAGCAGTACTTC
-	-	TRBV20-1	TRBJ2-4	CSARSAQLAKNIQYF	TGCAGTGCTAGATCAGCCCAGCTAGCCAAAAACATTCAGTACTTC
-	-	TRBV7-3	TRBJ2-3	CASSLLAGSGTDTQYF	TGTGCCAGCAGCTTACTCGCGGGGAGCGGCACAGATACGCAGTATTTT
-	-	TRBV18	TRBJ1-1	CASSPRAAVNTEAFF	TGTGCCAGCTCACCAAGGGCGGCAGTGAACACTGAAGCTTTCTTT
TRBD2	-	TRBV7-3	TRBJ2-3	CASSNAAGTSVDTDTQYF	TGTGCCAGCAGCAATGCGGCCGGGACTAGCGTCGACACAGATACGCAGTATTTT
-	many	TRBV6-2/TRBV6-3	TRBJ2-5	CASSFQDRETQYF	TGTGCCAGCAGTTTCCAGGACCGGGAGACCCAGTACTTC
TRBD1	few	TRBV6-2/TRBV6-3	TRBJ1-2	CASKDRNFGYTF	TGTGCCAGCAAGGACAGGAACTTTGGCTACACCTTC
TRBD2	once	TRBV10-3	TRBJ2-7	CAISADLAGVYNEQYF	TGTGCCATCAGTGCTGATCTCGCGGGGGTCTACAATGAGCAGTACTTC
-	-	TRBV28	TRBJ2-3	CASSSTVSDTQYF	TGTGCCAGCAGTTCCACGGTTAGTGATACGCAGTATTTT
-	few	TRBV27	TRBJ1-6	CASSLAASSPLHF	TGTGCCAGCAGTTTAGCCGCTAGTTCACCCCTCCACTTT
-	-	TRBV5-1	TRBJ1-2	CASSFEAHYGYTF	TGCGCCAGCAGCTTTGAGGCGCACTATGGCTACACCTTC
-	-	TRBV12-3/TRBV12-4	TRBJ2-3	CASSWTTTDTQYF	TGTGCCAGCAGCTGGACTACCACAGATACGCAGTATTTT
-	few	TRBV28	TRBJ2-1	CASRHGVTSYNEQFF	TGTGCCAGCAGACACGGGGTAACTTCTTACAATGAGCAGTTCTTC
-	-	TRBV12-3/TRBV12-4	TRBJ2-5	CANSGPGAETQYF	TGTGCCAACTCGGGCCCCGGGGCGGAGACCCAGTACTTC
-	-	TRBV20-1	TRBJ1-2	CSARDPGGRGYGYTF	TGCAGTGCTAGAGATCCCGGGGGCCGGGGCTATGGCTACACCTTC
-	many	TRBV7-9	TRBJ1-5	CASSRTSAGNQPQHF	TGTGCCAGCAGCCGAACGTCGGCAGGGAATCAGCCCCAGCATTTT
-	-	TRBV7-2	TRBJ1-2	CASSYTGAEGYTF	TGTGCCAGCAGCTACACCGGGGCCGAGGGCTACACCTTC
-	-	TRBV29-1	TRBJ2-7	CSVKTGLGHEQYF	TGCAGCGTTAAAACAGGGTTGGGGCACGAGCAGTACTTC
-	-	TRBV4-1	TRBJ1-2	CASSQDSGRYNYGYTF	TGCGCCAGCAGCCAAGATAGCGGGAGGTACAACTATGGCTACACCTTC
TRBD1	few	TRBV5-1	TRBJ2-7	CASSLTGEEQYF	TGCGCCAGCAGCTTGACAGGGGAAGAGCAGTACTTC
-	few	TRBV20-1	TRBJ2-7	CSAERQSYEQYF	TGCAGTGCTGAAAGACAGTCCTACGAGCAGTACTTC
-	-	TRBV4-1	TRBJ1-2	CASSQDGLANYGYTF	TGCGCCAGCAGCCAAGATGGGCTTGCTAACTATGGCTACACCTTC
-	-	TRBV4-3	TRBJ1-1	CASSHSRVLAEAFF	TGCGCCAGCAGCCATTCCAGGGTTTTGGCTGAAGCTTTCTTT
TRBD2	few	TRBV20-1	TRBJ2-7	CSARRSGAGREQYF	TGCAGTGCTAGGCGAAGCGGGGCAGGACGCGAGCAGTACTTC
TRBD1	once	TRBV4-1	TRBJ1-1	CASSHPSRGTGGLRTEAFF	TGCGCCAGCAGCCATCCTTCAAGGGGGACAGGGGGGTTGAGGACTGAAGCTTTCTTT
TRBD1	once	TRBV18	TRBJ2-7	CASSPLGQERQYF	TGTGCCAGCTCACCTTTAGGACAGGAACGGCAGTACTTC
-	-	TRBV5-8	TRBJ1-5	CASSSLTNQPQHF	TGTGCCAGCAGCTCCCTGACCAATCAGCCCCAGCATTTT
-	few	TRBV29-1	TRBJ1-4	CSVRDGATNEKLFF	TGCAGCGTGCGGGACGGTGCAACTAATGAAAAACTGTTTTTT
-	-	TRBV7-3	TRBJ2-2	CASRLGGNTGELFF	TGTGCCAGCAGACTAGGGGGGAACACCGGGGAGCTGTTTTTT
TRBD1	-	TRBV4-3	TRBJ1-1	CASSQLGQGGHTEAFF	TGCGCCAGCAGCCAGTTAGGACAGGGTGGGCACACTGAAGCTTTCTTT
TRBD2	few	TRBV2	TRBJ2-3	CASRPTSGNTDTQYF	TGTGCCAGCAGGCCGACTAGCGGGAACACAGATACGCAGTATTTT
-	once	TRBV24-1	TRBJ1-5	CATSEHWTGQPQHF	TGTGCCACCAGTGAGCATTGGACGGGTCAGCCCCAGCATTTT
-	-	TRBV12-3/TRBV12-4	TRBJ1-5	CASSSGFGQVYQPQHF	TGTGCCAGCAGCTCAGGCTTTGGGCAGGTCTATCAGCCCCAGCATTTT
-	few	TRBV4-1	TRBJ2-3	CASSQEGVGTDTQYF	TGCGCCAGCAGCCAAGAGGGTGTCGGCACAGATACGCAGTATTTT
-	few	TRBV5-1	TRBJ1-1	CASSLDGQLVTEAFF	TGCGCCAGCAGCCTGGACGGACAGCTCGTTACTGAAGCTTTCTTT
TRBD1	few	TRBV7-2	TRBJ1-2	CASGSSQGVKGYTF	TGTGCCAGCGGCTCGTCACAGGGGGTGAAGGGCTACACCTTC
-	-	TRBV4-1	TRBJ1-1	CASSQDAGGGNTEAFF	TGCGCCAGCAGCCAAGACGCAGGCGGCGGGAACACTGAAGCTTTCTTT
-	-	TRBV27	TRBJ2-7	CASSFGTLGYEQYF	TGTGCCAGCAGTTTCGGGACCCTCGGCTACGAGCAGTACTTC
TRBD2	few	TRBV7-2	TRBJ2-7	CASSLTKQPGLGRYEQYF	TGTGCCAGCAGCCTAACAAAGCAACCGGGACTAGGCCGTTACGAGCAGTACTTC